This T cell receptor beta chain was sequenced during a study of beta chain features in type 1 diabetes. Overall study: Cell yields, gender and age were similar in healthy donors and patients.

Expressed TCRB transcripts were sequenced because the entire RNA isolate underwent reverse transcription. Libraries were prepared by immunoSEQ multiplex PCR; TCRdb keeps only in-frame clonotypes and omits some of them. The sample yields 550,000 to 850,000 clones, around 15% seen once. This clone was seen more than once but under ten times. Its antigen is as yet unknown. Study outcomes and limitations: TCRB CDR3s from Type 1 diabetes patients were moderately but significantly shorter in all four CD4+ subsets.

Unmatched junction bases numbered 6, after V lost 6 bases and J lost 2 bases. This CDR3 contains 15 residues. The germline gives CDR1 SGHTA, CDR2 FQGTGA. There was one heparinised blood draw per donor, averaging about 120 mL. The material sequenced was naive CD4+ T cells from blood. V is TRBV7-3 and J is TRBJ2-3; 9 nucleotides align to TRBD2. This sequence was found in a man aged 18 to 29 with type 1 diabetes. The CDR3 loop reads CASSWSGGYTDTQYF. Written as DNA, the CDR3 is TGTGCCAGCAGTTGGAGCGGGGGGTACACAGATACGCAGTATTTT.